Listed below are T cell receptor beta chains from one sample, sequenced in a study of T cell changes during pregnancy in multiple sclerosis. Sequencing was performed with immunoSEQ multiplex PCR; in TCRdb, only in-frame clones are kept and a portion is missing. The sample includes some 59,000 clones, less than 95% seen only once; the top ten take 5.5% to 7%. The sequenced sample was peripheral blood, obtained in the third trimester of pregnancy. Receptors were obtained from a female donor in good health, enrolled as a control in a pregnancy study. Both conserved end residues are part of each CDR3. D genes are given only for firm matches. Size is stated for part of the rows, as once, few or many counts, or as a class when the clone is expanded.

CASSLDLASYEQYF	TGTGCCAGCAGCTTGGATCTCGCTAGCTACGAGCAGTACTTC	TRBV5-6	.	TRBJ2-7	once
CASTYRDPGNTIYF	TGTGCCAGCACCTACAGGGACCCTGGAAACACCATATATTTT	TRBV7-9	.	TRBJ1-3	.
CASRGSTRTEAFF	TGTGCCAGCAGGGGCAGCACCCGGACTGAAGCTTTCTTT	TRBV27	.	TRBJ1-1	.
CASSPLAGADEQYF	TGTGCCAGCTCCCCCCTAGCGGGAGCTGACGAGCAGTACTTC	TRBV18	TRBD2	TRBJ2-7	.
CASSRLVGQGNYGYTF	TGTGCCAGTAGTAGACTAGTGGGACAGGGCAACTATGGCTACACCTTC	TRBV19	TRBD1	TRBJ1-2	.
CASSLWGLVGGTDTQYF	TGTGCCAGCAGTTTATGGGGACTAGTTGGGGGCACAGATACGCAGTATTTT	TRBV27	TRBD2	TRBJ2-3	once
CSVGGTGKRETQYF	TGCAGCGTCGGCGGGACAGGGAAGCGAGAGACCCAGTACTTC	TRBV29-1	TRBD1	TRBJ2-5	.
CASSLSTGEQYF	TGTGCCAGCAGCTTATCAACGGGCGAGCAGTACTTC	TRBV7-2	.	TRBJ2-7	once
CASSPSQPSSGNTIYF	TGTGCCAGCTCACCCTCTCAACCGAGCTCTGGAAACACCATATATTTT	TRBV18	.	TRBJ1-3	once
CASSPLDSLATEAFF	TGTGCCAGCTCACCGCTGGACAGCCTGGCCACTGAAGCTTTCTTT	TRBV18	.	TRBJ1-1	once
CAWRLGQGAYEQYF	TGTGCCTGGAGGTTGGGGCAGGGGGCCTATGAGCAGTACTTC	TRBV30	TRBD1	TRBJ2-7	.
CASSETSGGTGELFF	TGTGCCAGCAGCGAAACTAGCGGGGGGACCGGGGAGCTGTTTTTT	TRBV5-4	TRBD2	TRBJ2-2	once
CASSASSVGLSYEQYF	TGCGCCAGCAGCGCGTCGTCGGTGGGCCTCTCCTACGAGCAGTACTTC	TRBV4-1	.	TRBJ2-7	.
CASSTTSGGASIYEQFF	TGCGCCAGCAGCACGACTAGCGGGGGGGCGTCGATATATGAGCAGTTCTTC	TRBV5-1	TRBD2	TRBJ2-1	.
CASSLLAVNTGELFF	TGTGCCAGCAGCCTCTTAGCGGTGAACACCGGGGAGCTGTTTTTT	TRBV14	.	TRBJ2-2	.
CASREGAGYGYTF	TGTGCCAGCAGAGAGGGCGCGGGCTATGGCTACACCTTC	TRBV28	.	TRBJ1-2	.
CASSFQGNTEAFF	TGTGCCAGCAGCTTCCAGGGGAACACTGAAGCTTTCTTT	TRBV11-2	.	TRBJ1-1	.
CAWRPGGNYGYTF	TGTGCCTGGAGGCCTGGGGGGAACTATGGCTACACCTTC	TRBV30	.	TRBJ1-2	.
CASNFGGAGETQYF	TGTGCCTCCAATTTCGGAGGGGCCGGGGAGACCCAGTACTTC	TRBV5-8	.	TRBJ2-5	.
CASSPWTSLVYEQYF	TGTGCCAGCAGCCCTTGGACTAGCCTTGTCTACGAGCAGTACTTC	TRBV5-6	TRBD2	TRBJ2-7	.
CASSSGWSGANVLTF	TGTGCCAGCAGCTCAGGGTGGTCTGGGGCCAACGTCCTGACTTTC	TRBV5-4	.	TRBJ2-6	.
CASSIGGSSYEQYF	TGTGCCAGTAGTATAGGCGGTAGCTCCTACGAGCAGTACTTC	TRBV19	.	TRBJ2-7	.
CASSPAGQNTEAFF	TGCGCCAGCAGCCCGGCAGGGCAGAACACTGAAGCTTTCTTT	TRBV4-3	.	TRBJ1-1	.
CASSEKRTGGRDRYTF	TGTGCCAGCAGTGAAAAGAGGACAGGGGGACGGGATCGCTACACCTTC	TRBV2	TRBD1	TRBJ1-2	.
CASSIAGGQGVYEQYF	TGTGCCAGTAGTATAGCGGGGGGACAGGGCGTCTACGAGCAGTACTTC	TRBV19	TRBD1	TRBJ2-7	.
CASSVGEQNTDTQYF	TGTGCCAGCAGCGTAGGTGAACAGAACACAGATACGCAGTATTTT	TRBV9	.	TRBJ2-3	.
CASSFAAGILGTDTQYF	TGTGCCAGCAGCTTCGCGGCAGGGATATTGGGCACAGATACGCAGTATTTT	TRBV7-9	.	TRBJ2-3	.
CASSLSRRYDEQFF	TGTGCCAGCAGTTTATCGAGGAGGTACGATGAGCAGTTCTTC	TRBV27	.	TRBJ2-1	.
CASSLGERGLLNNEQFF	TGTGCCAGCAGTCTGGGGGAGCGGGGGCTCCTCAACAATGAGCAGTTCTTC	TRBV14	TRBD2	TRBJ2-1	.
CASSSAGPNTEAFF	TGTGCCAGCAGTTCGGCGGGTCCGAACACTGAAGCTTTCTTT	TRBV25-1	.	TRBJ1-1	.
CASRGDRMNTEAFF	TGCGCCAGCAGAGGGGACAGGATGAACACTGAAGCTTTCTTT	TRBV5-1	TRBD1	TRBJ1-1	.
CASRDGGLAGASIQYF	TGTGCCAGCAGAGACGGAGGACTAGCGGGGGCTAGCATTCAGTACTTC	TRBV2	TRBD2	TRBJ2-4	once
CASSVEASGRQTSYNEQFF	TGTGCCAGCAGCGTAGAAGCTAGCGGGAGACAAACCTCCTACAATGAGCAGTTCTTC	TRBV9	TRBD2	TRBJ2-1	.
CASSLMGGERTGELFF	TGTGCCAGCAGCTTAATGGGAGGGGAACGGACCGGGGAGCTGTTTTTT	TRBV11-3	TRBD2	TRBJ2-2	.
CASSSGSEETQYF	TGCGCCAGCAGCTCGGGTTCGGAAGAGACCCAGTACTTC	TRBV5-1	.	TRBJ2-5	.
CASSGGLSRTDTQYF	TGCGCCAGCAGTGGGGGCTTATCTCGCACAGATACGCAGTATTTT	TRBV5-1	.	TRBJ2-3	.
CASSQSGRGQYF	TGTGCCAGCAGCCAAAGTGGCCGGGGCCAGTACTTC	TRBV14	.	TRBJ2-5	.
CSRVRGETQYF	TGCAGCCGGGTCAGGGGAGAGACCCAGTACTTC	TRBV20-1	.	TRBJ2-5	.
CASSLGLASTDTQYF	TGTGCCAGCAGCTTGGGACTGGCAAGCACAGATACGCAGTATTTT	TRBV7-9	.	TRBJ2-3	.
CASSLIATGGMNTEAFF	TGTGCCAGCAGCTTAATTGCTACAGGGGGAATGAACACTGAAGCTTTCTTT	TRBV7-8	TRBD1	TRBJ1-1	.
CASSPQTGSGNTIYF	TGTGCCAGCAGCCCTCAGACAGGCTCTGGAAACACCATATATTTT	TRBV13	.	TRBJ1-3	.
CASSPGSGTGYGEKLFF	TGCGCCAGCAGTCCGGGGTCCGGGACAGGGTATGGTGAAAAACTGTTTTTT	TRBV5-1	TRBD1	TRBJ1-4	.
CASSLRGWNTEAFF	TGTGCCAGCAGCTTAAGGGGGTGGAACACTGAAGCTTTCTTT	TRBV7-2	.	TRBJ1-1	.
CSVDGWRGGTDTQYF	TGCAGCGTTGACGGTTGGCGGGGGGGCACAGATACGCAGTATTTT	TRBV29-1	TRBD2	TRBJ2-3	.
CASSERTGAYEQYF	TGTGCCAGCAGTGAAAGGACAGGGGCCTACGAGCAGTACTTC	TRBV6-1	TRBD1	TRBJ2-7	.
CASSPDISNQPQHF	TGTGCCAGCAGTCCGGACATTAGCAATCAGCCCCAGCATTTT	TRBV27	.	TRBJ1-5	.
CASSLQGGVDTDTQYF	TGTGCCAGCAGCCTTCAGGGAGGAGTCGATACAGATACGCAGTATTTT	TRBV14	.	TRBJ2-3	.
CAISGRDRFSEAFF	TGTGCCATCAGTGGGAGGGACAGGTTTTCTGAAGCTTTCTTT	TRBV10-3	TRBD1	TRBJ1-1	.
CASSNQQGWQSRANVLTF	TGTGCCAGTAGTAATCAACAGGGGTGGCAATCTCGGGCCAACGTCCTGACTTTC	TRBV19	TRBD1	TRBJ2-6	.
CASSLGGGENSPLHF	TGTGCCAGCAGCCTCGGCGGAGGGGAGAATTCACCCCTCCACTTT	TRBV6-5	.	TRBJ1-6	.
CASSVQGRLNTEAFF	TGTGCCAGCAGCGTTCAGGGGCGTTTGAACACTGAAGCTTTCTTT	TRBV9	.	TRBJ1-1	.
CASSLVRRDTEAFF	TGCGCCAGCAGCTTGGTCAGGCGGGACACTGAAGCTTTCTTT	TRBV5-1	.	TRBJ1-1	.
CASSLDAGGYGYTF	TGTGCCAGCAGCTTAGATGCAGGGGGCTATGGCTACACCTTC	TRBV7-8	TRBD1	TRBJ1-2	.
CSVEEGAASNYGYTF	TGCAGCGTTGAAGAGGGGGCAGCGTCTAACTATGGCTACACCTTC	TRBV29-1	.	TRBJ1-2	.